Listed below are T cell receptor beta chains from one sample, sequenced in a study of PD-1 blockade in classical Hodgkin lymphoma. Only in-frame clones appear in the TCRdb table, and some are missing; sequencing was by immunoSEQ multiplex PCR. The table lists 90,000 to 110,000 clones, roughly 90% of them singletons. The sample was peripheral blood mononuclear cells (PBMCs), taken before the fourth cycle of nivolumab. The receptor source for this set is a human donor with classical Hodgkin lymphoma. Each CDR3 is given with its conserved first and last residue. D genes are given only for firm matches. The listing skips clone size in some rows; elsewhere it reads once, few, many or a size class.

size,J,D,V,CDR3,DNA
-,TRBJ1-1,-,TRBV27,CASSLYSEGTTEAFF,TGTGCCAGCAGTTTATACTCTGAAGGGACCACTGAAGCTTTCTTT
-,TRBJ2-5,TRBD1,TRBV10-3,CAISASDRKETQYF,TGTGCCATCAGTGCCTCGGACAGGAAAGAGACCCAGTACTTC
-,TRBJ2-7,TRBD1,TRBV6-5,CASGLGQGNTYEQYF,TGTGCCAGCGGATTAGGACAGGGCAATACCTACGAGCAGTACTTC
-,TRBJ2-7,-,TRBV29-1,CSVVIAGDEQYF,TGCAGCGTTGTAATCGCGGGCGACGAGCAGTACTTC
-,TRBJ2-1,-,TRBV19,CASSTKQVNLGNEQFF,TGTGCCAGTAGTACCAAACAGGTGAACTTGGGGAATGAGCAGTTCTTC
-,TRBJ2-7,TRBD2,TRBV19,CASSILAADVEQYF,TGTGCCAGTAGTATCCTAGCGGCCGATGTCGAGCAGTACTTC
-,TRBJ2-3,TRBD2,TRBV7-8,CASSLQGGRDTQYF,TGTGCCAGCAGCCTCCAGGGAGGGCGAGATACGCAGTATTTT
-,TRBJ2-5,-,TRBV2,CASSDLRYF,TGTGCCAGCAGTGATTTACGGTACTTC
-,TRBJ1-5,-,TRBV19,CASSRGTGNQPQHF,TGTGCCAGTAGCCGGGGAACGGGCAATCAGCCCCAGCATTTT
-,TRBJ1-3,-,TRBV6-6,CASSSPSGTGNTIYF,TGTGCCAGCAGTTCGCCATCAGGGACTGGAAACACCATATATTTT
-,TRBJ2-6,-,TRBV18,CASSTRDATSGANVLTF,TGTGCCAGCTCAACCCGGGACGCCACCTCTGGGGCCAACGTCCTGACTTTC
-,TRBJ2-5,-,TRBV5-4,CASSLVREETQYF,TGTGCCAGCAGCTTGGTCAGGGAAGAGACCCAGTACTTC
once,TRBJ2-3,TRBD2,TRBV14,CASSRGREGRRTDTQYF,TGTGCCAGCAGCCGAGGGCGGGAGGGCCGTCGGACAGATACGCAGTATTTT
-,TRBJ1-1,-,TRBV6-5,CASSPVSGGTTEAFF,TGTGCCAGCAGTCCCGTGTCTGGGGGAACAACTGAAGCTTTCTTT
few,TRBJ1-2,-,TRBV19,CASSIQGDFAIYGYTF,TGTGCCAGTAGTATCCAGGGAGACTTCGCGATCTATGGCTACACCTTC
-,TRBJ1-4,-,TRBV5-1,CASSLEGIGEKLFF,TGCGCCAGCAGCTTGGAGGGGATCGGCGAAAAACTGTTTTTT
-,TRBJ2-3,TRBD1,TRBV11-3,CASSLGQGGPDTQYF,TGTGCCAGCAGCTTGGGACAGGGGGGCCCAGATACGCAGTATTTT
-,TRBJ1-4,-,TRBV10-1,CASSSGKMGEKLFF,TGCGCCAGCAGTTCAGGGAAGATGGGTGAAAAACTGTTTTTT
-,TRBJ1-3,-,TRBV5-1,CASSQGFSGNTIYF,TGCGCCAGCAGTCAGGGCTTCTCTGGAAACACCATATATTTT
-,TRBJ2-1,TRBD2,TRBV10-2,CAVGGLAGVYNEQFF,TGCGCAGTGGGGGGCCTAGCGGGAGTATACAATGAGCAGTTCTTC
-,TRBJ1-2,TRBD1,TRBV5-6,CASSSSGGGYTF,TGTGCCAGCAGCTCTTCAGGGGGTGGCTACACCTTC
once,TRBJ1-5,-,TRBV27,CASSLGGLGNQPQHF,TGTGCCAGCAGTTTAGGGGGCTTGGGCAATCAGCCCCAGCATTTT
-,TRBJ1-4,-,TRBV7-2,CASSLGSGGIEKLFF,TGTGCCAGCAGCTTAGGCTCCGGGGGCATCGAAAAACTGTTTTTT
-,TRBJ1-3,-,TRBV6-6,CASSYSGGRAGNTIYF,TGTGCCAGCAGTTACTCAGGAGGGCGGGCTGGAAACACCATATATTTT
-,TRBJ1-2,-,TRBV5-1,CASSAGTAAYGYTF,TGCGCCAGCAGCGCCGGGACGGCCGCATATGGCTACACCTTC
-,TRBJ2-1,TRBD2,TRBV29-1,CSVDPLAGYNEQFF,TGCAGCGTTGACCCACTAGCGGGGTACAATGAGCAGTTCTTC
-,TRBJ2-1,TRBD2,TRBV27,CASSILAGGYNEQFF,TGTGCCAGCAGTATACTAGCGGGGGGTTACAATGAGCAGTTCTTC
few,TRBJ1-3,-,TRBV18,CASSATAPNSGNTIYF,TGTGCCAGCTCAGCGACAGCACCCAACTCTGGAAACACCATATATTTT
-,TRBJ1-1,-,TRBV25-1,CASSESMGMNTEAFF,TGTGCCAGCAGTGAATCAATGGGGATGAACACTGAAGCTTTCTTT
few,TRBJ1-1,-,TRBV5-6,CASSLGNPGLTGAFF,TGTGCCAGCAGCTTGGGTAATCCGGGCCTGACCGGGGCTTTCTTT
-,TRBJ1-5,TRBD1,TRBV19,CASSKIGQGNQPQHF,TGTGCCAGTAGTAAAATCGGACAGGGCAATCAGCCCCAGCATTTT
once,TRBJ2-1,-,TRBV5-1,CASSADYNEQFF,TGCGCCAGCAGCGCCGATTACAATGAGCAGTTCTTC
-,TRBJ2-1,-,TRBV4-3,CASRRYSGPGPIHEQFF,TGCGCCAGCAGGCGATACAGCGGGCCGGGCCCCATCCATGAGCAGTTCTTC
-,TRBJ1-3,-,TRBV30,CAWSVDSKDGNTIYF,TGTGCCTGGAGTGTGGACAGTAAAGATGGAAACACCATATATTTT
-,TRBJ1-5,TRBD1,TRBV5-6,CASSQKDRGENQPQHF,TGTGCCAGCAGCCAAAAGGACAGGGGAGAGAATCAGCCCCAGCATTTT
-,TRBJ2-2,TRBD1,TRBV19,CASSHRDRGTGELFF,TGTGCCAGTAGTCATCGGGACAGGGGGACCGGGGAGCTGTTTTTT
once,TRBJ2-1,TRBD2,TRBV25-1,CASSEFGGSSYNEQFF,TGTGCCAGCAGTGAATTTGGCGGGAGCTCCTACAATGAGCAGTTCTTC